A selection of T cell receptor beta chains follows, all from one sample in a study of blood T cells in healthy people across ages. TCRdb reprocessed the 5' RACE reads with MiXCR, giving one entry per CDR3 protein. The sample holds some 760,000 distinct CDR3 sequences, roughly 25% seen once. These records were also assigned to another study, of T cells of mothers and their children.

Sequences were obtained from blood. All receptors derive from a boy aged 5-17 years in good health. Both conserved end residues are part of each CDR3.

J gene: TRBJ1-5
V gene: TRBV4-1
CDR3 protein: CASSLDRVQPQHF

J gene: TRBJ2-5
V gene: TRBV7-2
CDR3 protein: CASSLLWGSAETQYF

J gene: TRBJ1-1
V gene: TRBV7-9
CDR3 protein: CASGDRGSEAFF

J gene: TRBJ2-3
V gene: TRBV29-1
CDR3 protein: CSVEEGQLADTQYF

J gene: TRBJ2-2
V gene: TRBV5-6
CDR3 protein: CASSLAGARIGELFF

J gene: TRBJ2-1
V gene: TRBV3-1
CDR3 protein: CASSPQDSNYNEQFF

J gene: TRBJ2-3
V gene: TRBV7-2
CDR3 protein: CASSRLLWVDTQYF

J gene: TRBJ2-4
V gene: TRBV5-5
CDR3 protein: CASSFSAGPAKNIQYF

J gene: TRBJ2-3
V gene: TRBV7-6
CDR3 protein: CASSRWEEGEDTQYF

J gene: TRBJ1-1
V gene: TRBV28
CDR3 protein: CASRSPGVTFF

J gene: TRBJ2-1
V gene: TRBV29-1
CDR3 protein: CSVEVLAGGVNEQFF

J gene: TRBJ2-1
V gene: TRBV29-1
CDR3 protein: CSAYREIYNEQFF

J gene: TRBJ1-4
V gene: TRBV13
CDR3 protein: CASSSTHPPLKPGQGLGGSEKLFF

J gene: TRBJ2-5
V gene: TRBV25-1
CDR3 protein: CAKSPTSNRRETQYF

J gene: TRBJ1-2
V gene: TRBV7-2
CDR3 protein: CASSLQGSNYGYTF

J gene: TRBJ2-3
V gene: TRBV12-3/TRBV12-4
CDR3 protein: CVSSPGTVRTDTQYF

J gene: TRBJ2-5
V gene: TRBV29-1
CDR3 protein: CSGGVGGAETQYF

J gene: TRBJ2-7
V gene: TRBV7-9
CDR3 protein: CASSLVGEIYEQYF

J gene: TRBJ2-5
V gene: TRBV13
CDR3 protein: CASSFGQGEFETQYF

J gene: TRBJ1-2
V gene: TRBV4-2
CDR3 protein: CASSQDTGDRGYSYTF

J gene: TRBJ1-3
V gene: TRBV29-1
CDR3 protein: CSVVDPDSGNTIYF

J gene: TRBJ2-1
V gene: TRBV5-1
CDR3 protein: CASSFGDRGNNEQFF

J gene: TRBJ2-1
V gene: TRBV29-1
CDR3 protein: CSVVPVISIYNEQFF

J gene: TRBJ2-1
V gene: TRBV2
CDR3 protein: CASSRDRSNEQFF

J gene: TRBJ2-1
V gene: TRBV12-3/TRBV12-4
CDR3 protein: CASSLAGVTNEQLF

J gene: TRBJ1-1
V gene: TRBV13
CDR3 protein: CASSAPSNTEAFF

J gene: TRBJ2-1
V gene: TRBV24-1
CDR3 protein: CATSDLWGNEQFF

J gene: -
V gene: TRBV16
CDR3 protein: CASSKQHRGNEQFF

J gene: TRBJ2-7
V gene: TRBV20-1
CDR3 protein: CSASNPETYEQYF

J gene: TRBJ2-7
V gene: TRBV20-1
CDR3 protein: CSARDPLQAYEQYF

J gene: TRBJ2-5
V gene: TRBV28
CDR3 protein: CASSFPGARETQYF

J gene: TRBJ2-6
V gene: TRBV2
CDR3 protein: CASSGDRGVSGANVLTF

J gene: TRBJ2-4
V gene: TRBV28
CDR3 protein: CASSLDLWIADIQYF

J gene: TRBJ2-3
V gene: TRBV7-9
CDR3 protein: CASQLDRASTDTQYF

J gene: TRBJ1-2
V gene: TRBV29-1
CDR3 protein: CSVEPREANYGYTF

J gene: TRBJ1-4
V gene: TRBV28
CDR3 protein: CASSQQGVKLFF

J gene: TRBJ2-5
V gene: TRBV28
CDR3 protein: CATWNRDRREQYF